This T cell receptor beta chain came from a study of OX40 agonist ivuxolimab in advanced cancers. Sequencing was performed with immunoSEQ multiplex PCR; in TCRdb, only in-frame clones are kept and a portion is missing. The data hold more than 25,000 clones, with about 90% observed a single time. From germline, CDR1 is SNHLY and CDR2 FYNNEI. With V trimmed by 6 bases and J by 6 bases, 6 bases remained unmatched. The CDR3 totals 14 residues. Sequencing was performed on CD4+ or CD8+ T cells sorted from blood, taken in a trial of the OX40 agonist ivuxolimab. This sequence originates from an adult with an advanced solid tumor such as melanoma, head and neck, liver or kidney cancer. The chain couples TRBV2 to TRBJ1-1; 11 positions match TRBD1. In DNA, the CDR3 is TGTGCCAGCAGCGGACAGGGGGCCATTCCTGAAGCTTTCTTT. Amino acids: CASSGQGAIPEAFF.